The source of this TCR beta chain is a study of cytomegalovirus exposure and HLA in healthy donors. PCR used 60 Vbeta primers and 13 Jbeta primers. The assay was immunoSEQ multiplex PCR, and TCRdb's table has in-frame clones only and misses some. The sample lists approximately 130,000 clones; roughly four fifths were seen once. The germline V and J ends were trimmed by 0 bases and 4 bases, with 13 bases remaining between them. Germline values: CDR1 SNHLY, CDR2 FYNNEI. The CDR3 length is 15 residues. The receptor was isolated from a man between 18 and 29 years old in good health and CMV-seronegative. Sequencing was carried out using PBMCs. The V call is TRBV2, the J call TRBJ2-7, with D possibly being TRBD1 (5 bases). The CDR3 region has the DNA TGTGCCAGCAGTGAAGCGCAGGGAACCGTTTACGAGCAGTACTTC. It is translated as CASSEAQGTVYEQYF.